Below, 17 T cell receptor beta chains from the same sample are listed, as sequenced in a study of T cell changes during pregnancy in multiple sclerosis. The method was immunoSEQ multiplex PCR; TCRdb's version includes in-frame clones alone and lacks a portion of them. The sample records 47,000 or so clones, roughly 89% being singletons. The sequences come from peripheral blood, collected in the first trimester of pregnancy. These receptors all come from a female donor with multiple sclerosis, enrolled in a pregnancy study.

The V call is TRBV7-2, the J call TRBJ2-1, with a tentative D call TRBD2 (5 bases). Trimming removed 1 base from V and 12 bases from J, with 10 bases in between. The V gene's germline CDR1 is SGHTA and CDR2 FQGNSA. This CDR3 is 12 amino acids long. Here the CDR3 DNA reads TGTGCCAGCAGCTTAGAGCGGATTGGGCAGTTCTTC. The encoded protein is CASSLERIGQFF.

The CDR3 region has the DNA TGTGCGACTAGCGGTGTGGGTGGTGAAGCTTTCTTT. Translated, it gives CATSGVGGEAFF. The chain uses TRBV30 and TRBJ1-1; no clear D gene. Germline V gene data show CDR1 as GTSNPN and CDR2 as SVGIG (reference sequence). The CDR3 totals 12 residues.

This chain uses TRBV7-8 with TRBJ1-3, with 7 bases lining up with TRBD1. The CDR3 runs to 15 residues. Germline V gene lookup returns CDR1 SGHVS and CDR2 FQNEAQ. Germline trimming cut 3 bases from V and 4 bases from J; bases unmatched to any gene: 6. CDR3 DNA: TGTGCCAGCAGCTTCGACAGGGTGGGCGGAAACACCATATATTTT. Protein: CASSFDRVGGNTIYF. The variable domain in full, completed from reference TRBV7-8 and TRBJ1-3, reads GAGVSQSPRYKVAKRGQDVALRCDPISGHVSLFWYQQALGQGPEFLTYFQNEAQLDKSGLPSDRFFAERPEGSVSTLKIQRTQQEDSAVYLCASSFDRVGGNTIYFGEGSWLTVV.

The count of this clone is one. The chain links TRBV6-1 to TRBJ2-5, with TRBD1 identical over 7 bases. Germline V gene sequence: CDR1 MNHNS, CDR2 SASEGT. The CDR3 runs 12 residues. Trimming at V came to 10 bases and at J to 5 bases, leaving 7 bases not matched to a gene. The CDR3 DNA reads as TGTGCCACACAGGGGTTTGTGGAGACCCAGTACTTC. As protein: CATQGFVETQYF.

This clone was picked up one time. The CDR3 bases are TGCAGCGTTGAAAGACAGGGAAGGTCCTACGAGCAGTACTTC. Its protein is CSVERQGRSYEQYF. V is TRBV29-1 and J is TRBJ2-7; TRBD1 agrees at 7 bases. CDR3 length: 14 residues. J lost 1 base, V lost 2 bases, and 5 bases had no gene match. Germline lookup yields CDR1 SQVTM and CDR2 ANQGSEA.

The chain combines TRBV6-6 with TRBJ2-5, with 8 bases fitting TRBD2. CDR3 length equals 16 residues. Germline V gene data show CDR1 as MNHNY and CDR2 as SVGAGI (reference sequence). V shed 6 bases and J 0 bases; nucleotides not matched to a gene: 9. The CDR3 reads CASSSLAGAYQETQYF. The CDR3 coding sequence is TGTGCCAGCAGCTCCCTAGCGGGTGCATACCAAGAGACCCAGTACTTC.

This chain uses TRBV29-1 with TRBJ2-1; perhaps TRBD2 as D (5 bases). Between the trimmed V and J ends, which lost 7 bases and 9 bases, there was a span of 13 bases. CDR3 length: 11 amino acids. The germline V gene has CDR1 SQVTM and CDR2 ANQGSEA. The CDR3 region has the DNA TGCAGCGGGAACGGGGTAACTGAGCAGTTCTTC. It codes for CSGNGVTEQFF.

The V call is TRBV7-3, the J call TRBJ2-6; D may be TRBD2 (5 bases). CDR1 is SGHTA and CDR2 is FQGTGA in the germline V gene. The CDR3 is 17 residues long. Trimming stripped 5 bases from V and 0 bases from J, with 14 bases between. CDR3 residues: CASSPYPGYSGANVLTF. CDR3 coding DNA: TGTGCCAGCAGCCCCTATCCGGGGTACTCTGGGGCCAACGTCCTGACTTTC.

A remark on this clone: This specimen includes other DNA sequences encoding the same CDR3. The chain is built from TRBV27 and TRBJ1-1; perhaps TRBD1 as D (5 bases). Trimming stripped 5 bases from V and 4 bases from J, with 8 bases between. Germline V gives CDR1 MNHEY, CDR2 SMNVEV (reference sequence). The CDR3 totals 12 residues. CDR3 sequence (DNA): TGTGCCAGCAGTGCTAGGGGCACTGAAGCTTTCTTT. This codes for CASSARGTEAFF.

The chain employs TRBV28 and TRBJ1-5, with a weak D call TRBD1 (6 bases). V was trimmed by 3 bases and J by 6 bases, leaving 15 bases between them. Germline V gene lookup returns CDR1 MDHEN and CDR2 SYDVKM. The CDR3 has 15 amino acids. The CDR3 is CASSLSRAGVQPQHF. The CDR3 DNA is TGTGCCAGCAGTTTGTCTCGGGCAGGGGTTCAGCCCCAGCATTTT.

This clone was detected once. The V and J genes are TRBV18 and TRBJ1-1; possible D gene TRBD1, 6 bases. Germline CDR1 and CDR2: KGHSH and LQKENI. This CDR3 has 14 amino acids. V lost 3 bases to trimming and J lost 0 bases, with 8 bases between them. The CDR3 DNA reads as TGTGCCAGCTCACCCAGGGGCCTGAACACTGAAGCTTTCTTT. This sequence encodes CASSPRGLNTEAFF. Based on the CDR3 plus reference TRBV18 and TRBJ1-1, the full variable domain is NAGVMQNPRHLVRRRGQEARLRCSPMKGHSHVYWYRQLPEEGLKFMVYLQKENIIDESGMPKERFSAEFPKEGPSILRIQQVVRGDSAAYFCASSPRGLNTEAFFGQGTRLTVV.

This chain joins TRBV27 and TRBJ1-5; 8 nucleotides line up with TRBD1. This CDR3 is built from 15 residues. J was trimmed by 0 bases and V by 10 bases; bases with no gene match: 8. Per the germline V gene, CDR1 is MNHEY and CDR2 is SMNVEV (reference sequence). The CDR3 is CATRDRFLSNQPQHF. CDR3 nucleotide sequence: TGTGCCACCCGGGACAGGTTCCTTAGCAATCAGCCCCAGCATTTT.

The gene calls are TRBV10-1 and TRBJ2-1; 7 bases line up with TRBD1. CDR1 is WNHNN, CDR2 SYGVQD, per germline (reference sequence). There are 16 residues in the CDR3. After removal of 3 bases from V and 16 bases from J, the junction contained 21 bases not matched to a gene. CDR3 nucleotide sequence: TGCGCCAGCAGTGACTTTTTCGAACAATTCCGGGACAGCCTTTTCTTC. Its translation is CASSDFFEQFRDSLFF.

The rearrangement links TRBV30 to TRBJ1-1, with D hard to call. Trimming stripped 0 bases from V and 3 bases from J, with 14 bases between. Germline V gene sequence: CDR1 GTSNPN, CDR2 SVGIG (reference sequence). CDR3 length: 15 amino acids. In DNA form, the CDR3 reads TGTGCCTGGAGTGTAAGGAGGGTACGGGACACTGAAGCTTTCTTT. This codes for CAWSVRRVRDTEAFF.

V is TRBV9 and J is TRBJ2-3; no clear D. V was shortened by 0 bases and J by 2 bases, with 7 bases between the two germline ends. Germline V lookup: CDR1 SGDLS, CDR2 YYNGEE. The CDR3 contains 14 residues. In DNA, the CDR3 is TGTGCCAGCAGCGTAGCTCCGGTCACAGATACGCAGTATTTT. Its translation is CASSVAPVTDTQYF.

CDR3 in amino acids: CSVEVRRTGRREKLFF. The CDR3 DNA reads TGCAGCGTTGAAGTACGTAGGACAGGAAGGAGGGAAAAACTGTTTTTT. This rearrangement joins TRBV29-1 to TRBJ1-4, with 7 nucleotides matching TRBD1. Trimming at V came to 1 base and at J to 8 bases, leaving 13 bases not matched to a gene. The CDR3 length is 16 residues. CDR1 and CDR2 (germline): SQVTM, ANQGSEA. Variable domain in full (rest from reference TRBV29-1 and TRBJ1-4): SAVISQKPSRDICQRGTSLTIQCQVDSQVTMMFWYRQQPGQSLTLIATANQGSEATYESGFVIDKFPISRPNLTFSTLTVSNMSPEDSSIYLCSVEVRRTGRREKLFFGSGTQLSVL.

CDR3 amino acids: CASSETGAETGELFF. In DNA form, the CDR3 reads TGTGCCAGCAGCGAGACAGGGGCCGAGACCGGGGAGCTGTTTTTT. J is TRBJ2-2 and V is TRBV9; 8 bases are a match to TRBD1. J gave up 5 bases and V 3 bases, and 6 bases lay outside the gene matches. The V gene's germline CDR1 is SGDLS and CDR2 YYNGEE. This CDR3 comprises 15 residues.